A selection of T cell receptor beta chains follows, all from one sample in a study of tumor-infiltrating lymphocytes in primary liver carcinoma. From the multiplex PCR reads, TCRdb called clonotypes with MiXCR, one entry per CDR3 protein. The sample has about 310,000 distinct CDR3 sequences; more than 55% are singletons. Sequencing was done on a sample of peripheral blood. These receptors came from a man aged 35-49 years with primary liver carcinoma and hepatitis B virus infection. The CDR3 runs from the conserved cysteine through the conserved F or W. The order of the fields is clone size, J gene, V gene, D gene, CDR3 DNA, CDR3 protein. D genes are given only for firm matches. Size tells how often a clone was seen (once, few, many) or the class of an expanded clone, and some rows leave it out.

many	TRBJ2-7	TRBV11-2	NA	TGTGCCAGCAGCTTAGGACAGACCTACGAGCAGTACTTC	CASSLGQTYEQYF
NA	TRBJ2-1	TRBV11-1	TRBD1	TGTGCCAGCAGCCATCGGCGACAGGGGACCTACAATGAGCAGTTCTTC	CASSHRRQGTYNEQFF
NA	TRBJ2-7	TRBV5-6	NA	TGTGCCAGCAGCCCGGAGGGGGGCCCCCCTGATCAGGAGCAGTACTTC	CASSPEGGPPDQEQYF
few	TRBJ1-3	TRBV4-3	NA	TGCGCCAGCAGCCAAGACCCCCGGGACTGGGGAAACACCATATATTTT	CASSQDPRDWGNTIYF
few	TRBJ1-2	TRBV5-1	TRBD1	TGCGCCAGCAGATTGGGACAGCACTATGGCTACACCTTC	CASRLGQHYGYTF
NA	TRBJ2-5	TRBV28	TRBD2	TGTGCCAGCAGTCCGGGGGGGGACGGCTCCTACGACCAGTACTTC	CASSPGGDGSYDQYF
many	TRBJ2-1	TRBV4-3	TRBD2	TGCGCCAGCAGCCGCCAGACTAGCGGGAGGGATTCCTACAATGAGCAGTTCTTC	CASSRQTSGRDSYNEQFF
many	TRBJ1-5	TRBV4-2	NA	TGTGCCAGCAGCCAAGATGGGGGCCGGAATCATCAGCCCCAGCATTTT	CASSQDGGRNHQPQHF
NA	TRBJ2-1	TRBV5-1	NA	TGCGCCAGCAGCATGGTGGAGACAGCCTCGGGGGTTGAGCAGTTCTTC	CASSMVETASGVEQFF
once	TRBJ2-7	TRBV29-1	NA	TGCAGCGCTGGGGAGCCATCCTACGAGCAATACTTC	CSAGEPSYEQYF
NA	TRBJ2-2	TRBV24-1	NA	TGTGCCACCAGTGATTTGCAAATCGGCCACACGACCGGGGAGCTGTTTTTT	CATSDLQIGHTTGELFF
NA	TRBJ1-5	TRBV5-6	NA	TGTGCCAGCAGCTTGATTCGGGGCGGGGGCAATCAGCCCCAGCATTTT	CASSLIRGGGNQPQHF
NA	TRBJ2-3	TRBV5-4	TRBD2	TGTGTCAGCAGCTCAGCGGGAGGTCCAGATACGCAGTATTTT	CVSSSAGGPDTQYF
many	TRBJ1-1	TRBV6-6	NA	TGTGCCAGCAGTTACGGGGCGGGCCGTGGTACTGAAGCTTTCTTT	CASSYGAGRGTEAFF
few	TRBJ1-2	TRBV5-4	NA	TGTGCCAGCAGACCCACGGGAGGGGGCTATGGCTACACCTTC	CASRPTGGGYGYTF
few	TRBJ1-1	TRBV7-9	NA	TGTGCCAGCAGCATGGACATGAACACTGAAGCTTTCTTT	CASSMDMNTEAFF
NA	TRBJ1-2	TRBV7-9	NA	TGTGCCAGCAAATGGAATAGGGGGTTTCATGGCTACACCTTC	CASKWNRGFHGYTF
many	TRBJ2-7	TRBV4-1	NA	TGCGCCAGCAGCCAACTGGGAAGGGACACCTCCTACGAGCAGTACTTC	CASSQLGRDTSYEQYF
once	TRBJ1-4	TRBV12-3/TRBV12-4	NA	TGTGCCAGCAGCTTCCGCGGCGCAACTAATGAAAAACTGTTATTT	CASSFRGATNEKLLF
NA	TRBJ2-5	TRBV4-1	TRBD2	TGCGCCAGCAGCCGAACGACAGGGACTAGCGGGAGGGAGACCCAGTACTTC	CASSRTTGTSGRETQYF
NA	TRBJ2-5	TRBV11-1	NA	TGTGCCAGTAGCCTTGGGTCTCAAGAGACCCAGTACTTC	CASSLGSQETQYF
few	TRBJ2-7	TRBV12-3/TRBV12-4	NA	TGTGCCAGCAGTTCGGGACTGGCGTTAAGGGACGAGCAGTACTTC	CASSSGLALRDEQYF
NA	TRBJ2-5	TRBV5-1	TRBD1	TGCGTCAGCAGCCACGGACAGGACGCGTACCAAGAGACCCAGTGCTTC	CVSSHGQDAYQETQCF
NA	TRBJ2-2	TRBV12-3/TRBV12-4	TRBD2	TGTGCCAGCAGCTCTAGCGGGAGGGGGGCCGGGGAGCTGTTTTTT	CASSSSGRGAGELFF
few	TRBJ1-1	TRBV5-1	TRBD1	TGCGCCAGCAGCTCTGGGACAGGGCGAGCTTTCTTT	CASSSGTGRAFF
NA	TRBJ1-6	TRBV5-5	NA	TGTGCCAGCAGCTTGTTTCTTTGGAATTCACCCTTCCACTTT	CASSLFLWNSPFHF
few	TRBJ1-6	TRBV5-4	NA	TGTGCCAGCAGCGTTGGTGGTGCGGAGGGGAATTCACCCCTCCACTTT	CASSVGGAEGNSPLHF
once	TRBJ1-2	TRBV5-6	NA	TGTGCCAGCAGCTTGGTAACAGTAGTTAACTATGGCTACACCTTC	CASSLVTVVNYGYTF
many	TRBJ2-7	TRBV10-3	NA	TGTGCCATAGGAGGGAGGACCTACGAGCAGTACTTC	CAIGGRTYEQYF